This TCR beta chain was obtained from a study of shared clonotypes between healthy human individuals. CD45RO-negative CD8 cells positively selected for CCR7 made up the naive population, which excluded terminally differentiated effector memory CD45RA+ cells. The germline V gene encodes CDR1 SGDLS and CDR2 YYNGEE. CDR3 length: 19 amino acids. V lost 3 bases and J lost 0, with 19 bases in between. TCRdb's copy holds only in-frame clones and misses some; the assay was immunoSEQ multiplex PCR. This table holds 2 million or so clones, about 95% found once. The sequence came from a man between 18 and 29 years old in good health. The chain links TRBV9 to TRBJ2-6; unclear D gene. The sample comprised naive CD8+ T cells sorted from blood. The CDR3 DNA is TGTGCCAGCAGCGGGACGGCCCCGCTGGGAAGCTCTGGGGCCAACGTCCTGACTTTC. This translates into CASSGTAPLGSSGANVLTF.